This T cell receptor (beta chain) was captured in a study of cytomegalovirus exposure and HLA in healthy donors. The V and J ends lost 6 bases and 4 bases, in that order; junction bases with no gene match: 7. The CDR3 consists of 14 residues. The V gene's germline CDR1 is LNHDA and CDR2 SQIVND (reference sequence). General study results and limits: As a later analysis showed, a missense DCLRE1C variant was linked to trimming of TCR beta V- and J-genes. Analyzed later, most CMV-associated TCR beta chains appeared HLA-restricted. Most TCRs appeared rarely, but some public TCRs recurred in many donors.

Vbeta (60) and Jbeta (13) primers were used in the PCR. Generated by immunoSEQ multiplex PCR, the TCRdb table keeps only in-frame clones and is missing some. The data show fewer than 150,000 clones, around 77% seen once. This clone was seen only once. Antigen unknown. The receptor's source is a man aged 50-59 years in good health and CMV-seronegative. V is TRBV19 and J is TRBJ2-7, with TRBD1 identical over 9 bases. Sequenced input: PBMCs. DNA for the CDR3: TGTGCCAGTAGGGACAGGGGAAGAATGTACGAGCAGTACTTC. Its protein is CASRDRGRMYEQYF.